Listed below are T cell receptor beta chains from one sample, sequenced in a study of blood T cell repertoires in COVID-19. Here immunoSEQ multiplex PCR was the method, and the copy in TCRdb shows in-frame clones only, minus some. The sample holds 99,000 or so clones; approximately 82% are singletons and the top ten take over 15%. The sequenced material came from peripheral blood. The source is a woman aged 80 or over with acute or convalescent COVID-19. Each CDR3 is given with its conserved first and last residue. The order of the fields is clone size, J gene, D gene, V gene, CDR3 DNA, CDR3 protein. A D gene is named only where the DNA matches it firmly. Not every row has a clone size; where given, it reads once, few, many or a size class.

clone_size: NA; j_call: TRBJ2-3; d_call: NA; v_call: TRBV19; cdr3_nt: TGTGCCAGTAGTATAGATCAGGGTTTGGGCACGTTGGCAGATACGCAGTATTTT; cdr3_aa: CASSIDQGLGTLADTQYF
clone_size: NA; j_call: TRBJ1-1; d_call: NA; v_call: TRBV6-5; cdr3_nt: TGTGCCAGCAGCGCGAGGGGCAGGGGTGCCACTGAAGCTTTCTTT; cdr3_aa: CASSARGRGATEAFF
clone_size: NA; j_call: TRBJ2-4; d_call: TRBD2; v_call: TRBV25-1; cdr3_nt: TGTGCCAGACCAGGGACTAGCGGGAGGAGGAAAAACATTCAGTACTTC; cdr3_aa: CARPGTSGRRKNIQYF
clone_size: NA; j_call: TRBJ2-3; d_call: NA; v_call: TRBV5-1; cdr3_nt: TGCGCCAGCAGCTTGCAAATCCTCACGGATCGACAGGACGCCCTGGATACGCAGTATTTT; cdr3_aa: CASSLQILTDRQDALDTQYF
clone_size: NA; j_call: TRBJ2-2; d_call: TRBD2; v_call: TRBV5-4; cdr3_nt: TGTGCCAGCAGCGCAGGAGCGGGAGGGCGGACCGGGGAGCTGTTTTTT; cdr3_aa: CASSAGAGGRTGELFF
clone_size: NA; j_call: TRBJ1-2; d_call: TRBD1; v_call: TRBV25-1; cdr3_nt: TGTGCCGCACAGGGGGCAGTTTATGGCTACACCTTC; cdr3_aa: CAAQGAVYGYTF
clone_size: once; j_call: TRBJ1-2; d_call: NA; v_call: TRBV3-1/TRBV3-2; cdr3_nt: TGTGCCAGCAGCCAAGAACAGGGAATCTATGGCTACACCTTC; cdr3_aa: CASSQEQGIYGYTF
clone_size: few; j_call: TRBJ2-4; d_call: NA; v_call: TRBV15; cdr3_nt: TGTGCCACCAGACCTGGACAGCCCGCCAAAAACATTCAGTACTTC; cdr3_aa: CATRPGQPAKNIQYF
clone_size: NA; j_call: TRBJ1-1; d_call: NA; v_call: TRBV10-2; cdr3_nt: TGCGCCAGCACCGCCGGCGGAGGCACTGAAGCTTTCTTT; cdr3_aa: CASTAGGGTEAFF
clone_size: NA; j_call: TRBJ2-7; d_call: TRBD1; v_call: TRBV10-3; cdr3_nt: TGTGCCATATCGGACAGGGCTACCTACGAGCAGTACTTC; cdr3_aa: CAISDRATYEQYF
clone_size: NA; j_call: TRBJ2-1; d_call: TRBD2; v_call: TRBV9; cdr3_nt: TGTGCCAGCAGCGTAGGTCTAGCGGTTTACAATGAGCAGTTCTTC; cdr3_aa: CASSVGLAVYNEQFF
clone_size: NA; j_call: TRBJ1-5; d_call: TRBD1; v_call: TRBV7-2; cdr3_nt: TGTGCCAGCAGCTCTGGGACAGAGTATAGCAATCAGCCCCAGCATTTT; cdr3_aa: CASSSGTEYSNQPQHF
clone_size: NA; j_call: TRBJ1-6; d_call: TRBD1; v_call: TRBV6-5; cdr3_nt: TGTGCCAGCAGTACTTCCGGACAGGGGAATTCACCCCTCCACTTT; cdr3_aa: CASSTSGQGNSPLHF
clone_size: NA; j_call: TRBJ1-5; d_call: TRBD1; v_call: TRBV24-1; cdr3_nt: TGTGCCGCCCAACAGGGGGATCAGCCCCAGCATTTT; cdr3_aa: CAAQQGDQPQHF
clone_size: NA; j_call: TRBJ1-2; d_call: TRBD1; v_call: TRBV7-2; cdr3_nt: TGTGCCAGCAGCTCTCGGACAGGGATGACTACCTATGGCTACACCTTC; cdr3_aa: CASSSRTGMTTYGYTF
clone_size: once; j_call: TRBJ2-7; d_call: TRBD2; v_call: TRBV18; cdr3_nt: TGTGCCAGCTCCCTTATAGCGGGAGGCCCCTACGAGCAGTACTTC; cdr3_aa: CASSLIAGGPYEQYF
clone_size: NA; j_call: TRBJ1-3; d_call: NA; v_call: TRBV7-9; cdr3_nt: TGTGCCAGCAGCTTAGCAGGGCAGGGCCTCGGAAACACCATATATTTT; cdr3_aa: CASSLAGQGLGNTIYF
clone_size: NA; j_call: TRBJ1-2; d_call: TRBD1; v_call: TRBV5-1; cdr3_nt: TGCGCCAGCAGCTACTCAGACAGGGATGGCTACACCTTC; cdr3_aa: CASSYSDRDGYTF
clone_size: NA; j_call: TRBJ2-5; d_call: TRBD1; v_call: TRBV5-1; cdr3_nt: TGCGCCAGCAGCCAAGGACAGGGAACGGGAGAGACCCAGTACTTC; cdr3_aa: CASSQGQGTGETQYF
clone_size: NA; j_call: TRBJ2-7; d_call: TRBD1; v_call: TRBV11-2; cdr3_nt: TGTGCCAGCACCCTTGGACAGGGGGCTAATGGTGAGCAGTACTTC; cdr3_aa: CASTLGQGANGEQYF
clone_size: once; j_call: TRBJ2-1; d_call: TRBD2; v_call: TRBV29-1; cdr3_nt: TGCAGCGTTCCCTCTAGCGGGAGTTTAAACAATGAGCAGTTCTTC; cdr3_aa: CSVPSSGSLNNEQFF
clone_size: NA; j_call: TRBJ1-1; d_call: NA; v_call: TRBV7-9; cdr3_nt: TGTGCCAGCAGCTTAGCAGGGGGAATGAACACTGAAGCTTTCTTT; cdr3_aa: CASSLAGGMNTEAFF
clone_size: NA; j_call: TRBJ1-5; d_call: NA; v_call: TRBV3-1/TRBV3-2; cdr3_nt: TGTGCCAGCAGCCAAGACAGGGGACAGCCCCAGCATTTT; cdr3_aa: CASSQDRGQPQHF
clone_size: NA; j_call: TRBJ1-6; d_call: TRBD1; v_call: TRBV7-9; cdr3_nt: TGTGCCAGCAGCTTTCTTGGGGACAGAGTTTATAATTCACCCCTCCACTTT; cdr3_aa: CASSFLGDRVYNSPLHF
clone_size: NA; j_call: TRBJ1-5; d_call: NA; v_call: TRBV12-5; cdr3_nt: TGTGCTAGTGGTTTGCAGGACAGCCTGGGGCAGCCCCAGCATTTT; cdr3_aa: CASGLQDSLGQPQHF
clone_size: NA; j_call: TRBJ1-5; d_call: NA; v_call: TRBV19; cdr3_nt: TGTGCCAGTAGTATAGTTGGGGGCGAGCAGCCCCAGCATTTT; cdr3_aa: CASSIVGGEQPQHF
clone_size: NA; j_call: TRBJ2-7; d_call: TRBD1; v_call: TRBV25-1; cdr3_nt: TGTGCCAGCAGTGGGCCGGGACAGAGCTACGAGCAGTACTTC; cdr3_aa: CASSGPGQSYEQYF